The rows below give T cell receptor beta chains drawn from one sample of a study of blood T cell repertoires in COVID-19. Profiled with immunoSEQ multiplex PCR; TCRdb holds only in-frame clones, not every one. The sample holds about 220,000 clones, over 75% seen once. The sample taken for sequencing was PBMCs or T cells enriched from blood (not recorded which). The receptors were gathered from a woman under 30 in a cohort exposed to, infected with or recovered from COVID-19 (not recorded which). CDR3s include the opening cysteine and the closing phenylalanine or tryptophan. A D gene is named only where the DNA matches it firmly.

cdr3_aa cdr3_nt v_call d_call cdr3_length j_call
CASSPSGGGLNEQFF TGTGCCAGCAGCCCTAGCGGGGGGGGCCTTAATGAGCAGTTCTTC TRBV6-4 TRBD2 15 TRBJ2-1
CASSVLGQGTSGYTF TGTGCCAGCAGCGTCCTCGGACAGGGGACGAGTGGCTACACCTTC TRBV11-2 TRBD1 15 TRBJ1-2
CASSLNRVGTGELFF TGTGCCAGCAGCTTAAACAGGGTCGGCACCGGGGAGCTGTTTTTT TRBV7-3 . 15 TRBJ2-2
CASSQVPQGTGSNTEAFF TGCGCCAGCAGCCAAGTCCCACAAGGGACAGGCTCAAACACTGAAGCTTTCTTT TRBV4-1 TRBD1 18 TRBJ1-1
CASSTGQNYGYTF TGTGCCAGCAGCACCGGACAGAACTATGGCTACACCTTC TRBV28 . 13 TRBJ1-2
CASSFRGFQNTEAFF TGTGCCAGCAGCTTCAGGGGTTTCCAGAACACTGAAGCTTTCTTT TRBV11-3 . 15 TRBJ1-1
CASSLLGGARTEAFF TGTGCCAGCAGCTTGTTAGGGGGCGCGAGGACTGAAGCTTTCTTT TRBV5-5 TRBD1 15 TRBJ1-1
CASSSWDSSVAFF TGTGCCAGCAGCAGCTGGGACAGTTCGGTAGCTTTCTTT TRBV5-6 TRBD1 13 TRBJ1-1
CASSLGSGMRGYTF TGTGCCAGCAGTTTAGGCTCGGGGATGCGCGGCTACACCTTC TRBV28 . 14 TRBJ1-2
CASSDLAGVHHEQFF TGCGCCAGCAGTGACCTAGCGGGAGTTCACCATGAGCAGTTCTTC TRBV10-1 TRBD2 15 TRBJ2-1
CASSHPAQGQGVNQPQHF TGTGCCAGTAGTCACCCGGCCCAAGGACAGGGGGTGAATCAGCCCCAGCATTTT TRBV19 TRBD1 18 TRBJ1-5
CASSRGDGYTF TGTGCCAGCAGCCGCGGGGATGGCTACACCTTC TRBV5-6 . 11 TRBJ1-2
CASSRYATNEKLFF TGTGCCAGCAGCCGGTATGCAACTAATGAAAAACTGTTTTTT TRBV5-4 . 14 TRBJ1-4